The 30 T cell receptor beta chains below all came from one sample that was sequenced in a study of T cell repertoires in cytomegalovirus infection. TCRdb ran MiXCR on the reads and lists one entry per CDR3 protein. The sample contains 200,000 to 300,000 distinct CDR3 sequences, 10% to 15% of which appear only once. Material: PBMCs. All receptors derive from a human donor in good health (CMV status not recorded). Some clones in this sample may be carry-over from other donors' samples.

CDR3 sequence reads: CASSITSGNTEAFF. The DNA for the CDR3 is TGTGCCAGCAGCATCACCAGCGGGAACACTGAAGCTTTCTTT. This sequence joins TRBV9 and TRBJ1-1; no clear D. Trimming pared 4 bases from V and 1 base from J, leaving 11 bases between. In germline, CDR1 is SGDLS, CDR2 YYNGEE. This CDR3 has 14 residues. Looking up the rest from reference TRBV9 and TRBJ1-1 gives the full variable domain: DSGVTQTPKHLITATGQRVTLRCSPRSGDLSVYWYQQSLDQGLQFLIQYYNGEERAKGNILERFSAQQFPDLHSELNLSSLELGDSALYFCASSITSGNTEAFFGQGTRLTVV.

This clonotype has a count of ten or more. The chain links TRBV7-3 to TRBJ1-6; D is undetermined. The ends were cut back, 0 bases at V and 7 bases at J, with 4 bases in the middle. Germline CDR1 reads SGHTA; CDR2 reads FQGTGA. The CDR3 totals 13 residues. The CDR3: CASSLTANSPLHF. The CDR3 nucleotides are TGTGCCAGCAGCTTAACAGCCAATTCACCCCTCCACTTT. Full variable domain (remainder filled in from reference TRBV7-3 and TRBJ1-6): GAGVSQTPSNKVTEKGKYVELRCDPISGHTALYWYRQSLGQGPEFLIYFQGTGAADDSGLPNDRFFAVRPEGSVSTLKIQRTERGDSAVYLCASSLTANSPLHFGNGTRLTVT.

The genes are TRBV7-9 and TRBJ2-7; the match to TRBD1 covers 8 bases. The CDR3 runs 13 residues. V lost 3 bases to trimming and J lost 12 bases; unmatched junction nucleotides: 10. The V gene's germline CDR1 is SEHNR and CDR2 FQNEAQ (reference sequence). The CDR3 sequence: CASSLQPGQVLYF. In DNA, the CDR3 is TGTGCCAGCAGCTTGCAACCGGGACAGGTGTTGTACTTC.

The table lists this clonotype with many counts. The V call is TRBV7-2, the J call TRBJ2-5, with no clear D. With 5 bases removed from V and 3 bases from J, the gap between germline ends came to 10 bases. Germline V gene lookup returns CDR1 SGHTA and CDR2 FQGNSA. The CDR3 covers 13 residues. The CDR3 region is CASSGKVEETQYF. CDR3 coding DNA: TGTGCCAGCAGCGGAAAGGTTGAAGAGACCCAGTACTTC.

In this sample, this clonotype turned up many times. V and J are TRBV7-2 and TRBJ2-4; D unresolved. Germline CDR1 is SGHTA and CDR2 is FQGNSA. V was trimmed by 4 bases and J by 5 bases, leaving 15 bases between them. The CDR3 spans 15 residues. The CDR3 bases are TGTGCCAGCAGCTCCACGTCTCCTCCGGAAAACATTCAGTACTTC. Translation: CASSSTSPPENIQYF.

Many counts were recorded for this clonotype. The V and J genes are TRBV12-3 or TRBV12-4 and TRBJ1-2; D unresolved. V dropped 3 bases and J dropped 8 bases, with 10 bases sitting between them. The CDR3 is made up of 12 amino acids. CDR3 bases: TGTGCCAGCAGTTTTCCGCGACGGGGCTACACCTTC. It translates to CASSFPRRGYTF.

The gene calls are TRBV7-9 and TRBJ2-5; D remains ambiguous. The CDR3 runs 14 residues. V was trimmed by 2 bases and J by 5 bases, leaving 12 bases between them. Germline CDR1 reads SEHNR; CDR2 reads FQNEAQ (reference sequence). The CDR3 region has the DNA TGTGCCAGCAGCTTAAACCCCCCCCGGGAGACCCAGTACTTC. The encoded protein is CASSLNPPRETQYF. The full variable domain, rest sourced from reference TRBV7-9 and TRBJ2-5, is DTGVSQNPRHKITKRGQNVTFRCDPISEHNRLYWYRQTLGQGPEFLTYFQNEAQLEKSRLLSDRFSAERPKGSFSTLEIQRTEQGDSAMYLCASSLNPPRETQYFGPGTRLLVL.

Many counts were recorded for this clonotype. The chain carries TRBV28 and TRBJ1-1; D is ambiguous. The CDR3 runs to 14 residues. Trimming shortened V by 1 base and J by 1 base, and 7 bases separated the two germline ends. Germline values: CDR1 MDHEN, CDR2 SYDVKM. CDR3 protein: CASSLLRRNTEAFF. The CDR3, as DNA: TGTGCCAGCAGTTTATTGCGGAGGAACACTGAAGCTTTCTTT.

At least ten counts were recorded for this clonotype. The rearrangement joins TRBV29-1 to TRBJ1-1; D not resolved. V lost 4 bases and J lost 9, with 3 bases in between. CDR1 is SQVTM and CDR2 is ANQGSEA in the germline V gene. There are 8 residues in the CDR3. The CDR3 coding sequence is TGCAGCGTTGGTCAAGCTTTCTTT. Protein: CSVGQAFF.

A few counts support this clonotype. The gene calls are TRBV28 and TRBJ1-4; TRBD1 agrees at 7 bases. V shed 5 bases, J shed 4 bases, and the junction held 7 bases outside the gene matches. CDR3 length: 15 amino acids. CDR1 is MDHEN and CDR2 is SYDVKM in the germline V gene. The chain's CDR3 is CASSPPGGLNEKLFF. The CDR3 DNA reads TGTGCCAGCAGTCCGCCAGGGGGGCTTAATGAAAAACTGTTTTTT.

This clonotype showed up many times. The chain links TRBV7-2 to TRBJ2-3; D may be TRBD1 (5 bases). CDR1 SGHTA and CDR2 FQGNSA come from the germline V gene. V was cut by 2 bases and J by 3 bases, with 9 bases left in between. The CDR3 length is 14 residues. CDR3 coding DNA: TGTGCCAGCAGCTTATTCCAGGGAACAGATACGCAGTATTTT. It yields the protein CASSLFQGTDTQYF.

This clonotype came up many times. The rearrangement uses TRBV5-1 and TRBJ2-3; 15 nucleotides align to TRBD2. This CDR3 region has 17 residues. Trimming at V came to 7 bases and at J to 0 bases, leaving 6 bases not matched to a gene. Germline loops: CDR1 SGHRS, CDR2 YFSETQ. The CDR3, as DNA: TGCGCCAGCCACGCGGGACTAGCGGGAGGTAGCACAGATACGCAGTATTTT. Translated: CASHAGLAGGSTDTQYF.

Worth noting for this clonotype: A clone one base away is much larger, so this may be a read error. The J gene is TRBJ1-1, the V gene TRBV5-5, with D perhaps TRBD1 (5 bases). The ends were cut back, 0 bases at V and 9 bases at J, with 15 bases in the middle. Germline CDR1 and CDR2: SGHKS and YYEKEE (reference sequence). The CDR3 runs 14 residues. CDR3 protein: CASSLDGGDTKAFF. In nucleotides, the CDR3 is TGTGCCAGCAGCTTGGACGGGGGAGATACTAAAGCTTTCTTT.

V gene TRBV7-8 combines with J gene TRBJ2-7; TRBD1 aligns across 9 bases. The CDR3 runs to 15 residues. V lost 5 bases to trimming and J lost 5 bases; unmatched junction nucleotides: 10. Per the germline V gene, CDR1 is SGHVS and CDR2 is FQNEAQ. The chain's CDR3 is CASSVPGQGSHEQYF. For the CDR3, the DNA is TGTGCCAGCAGCGTCCCGGGACAGGGCAGTCACGAGCAGTACTTC.

This clonotype was seen ten or more times. The chain combines TRBV12-3 or TRBV12-4 with TRBJ2-5; D assignment may be TRBD1 or TRBD2 (5 bases each). The CDR3 has 14 amino acids. Trimming shortened V by 8 bases and J by 5 bases, and 18 bases separated the two germline ends. As DNA, the CDR3 is TGTGCCAGCGGTAAGGGGCATCCGGGGGAGACCCAGTACTTC. This encodes CASGKGHPGETQYF.

The chain employs TRBV2 and TRBJ1-1; the D is unclear. Germline V gene data show CDR1 as SNHLY and CDR2 as FYNNEI. V lost 4 bases and J lost 1, with 10 bases in between. The CDR3 length is 14 residues. The CDR3 DNA follows: TGTGCCAGCAGTGCCCGCGGGCCGAACACTGAAGCTTTCTTT. It is translated as CASSARGPNTEAFF.

This clonotype was seen more than once but under ten times. The gene calls are TRBV6-2 or TRBV6-3 and TRBJ2-3; D is perhaps TRBD1 or TRBD2 (10 bases each). With 0 bases removed from V and 3 bases from J, the gap between germline ends came to 28 bases. CDR3 length: 21 amino acids. CDR1 and CDR2 from the germline V gene are MNHEY and SVGEGT. The CDR3, as DNA: TGTGCCAGCAGTTACTCGGGACAGGGGCGACTAGCGGGTAGAGGAACAGATACGCAGTATTTT. Protein product: CASSYSGQGRLAGRGTDTQYF.

The V and J genes are TRBV4-2 and TRBJ2-7; D is unresolved. Germline CDR1 LGHNA, CDR2 YNFKEQ. The CDR3 is 14 amino acids. V was pared by 0 bases and J by 0 bases, with 6 bases between. DNA for the CDR3: TGTGCCAGCAGCCAAGATCCGGACTCCTACGAGCAGTACTTC. This encodes CASSQDPDSYEQYF.

This clonotype was observed at least ten times. The rearrangement uses TRBV7-2 and TRBJ2-7, with unresolved D. The V end lost 3 bases, the J end lost 0 bases, and 15 bases lay between the germline ends. The CDR3 is 16 residues long. The germline V gene has CDR1 SGHTA and CDR2 FQGNSA. The CDR3 coding sequence is TGTGCCAGCAGCTTCCTAGGCGGCGCCAGCTCCTACGAGCAGTACTTC. Amino acids: CASSFLGGASSYEQYF.

This clonotype has ten or more counts. The CDR3 region is CASSQGLAAETQYF. DNA for the CDR3: TGTGCCAGCAGCCAAGGACTAGCGGCGGAGACCCAGTACTTC. The chain employs TRBV7-9 and TRBJ2-5, with 10 bases lining up with TRBD2. V shed 5 bases and J 5 bases; nucleotides not matched to a gene: 5. The CDR3 consists of 14 residues. CDR1 and CDR2 (germline): SEHNR, FQNEAQ (reference sequence).

Ten or more counts support this clonotype. The gene calls are TRBV6-1 and TRBJ2-7; 9 nucleotides align to TRBD1. The CDR3 is made up of 14 amino acids. From germline, CDR1 is MNHNS and CDR2 SASEGT. The V gene end was trimmed by 6 bases and the J gene end by 1 base; junction bases not matched to a gene: 4. The CDR3 DNA is TGTGCCAGCAGCCGTGGGACAGGGTCCTACGAGCAGTACTTC. This sequence encodes CASSRGTGSYEQYF.

This sequence joins TRBV19 and TRBJ1-5; D not resolved. The CDR3 is 17 amino acids. Looked up from germline, CDR1 is LNHDA and CDR2 is SQIVND (reference sequence). V lost 4 bases, J lost 0 bases, and 16 bases lay in between. CDR3 in amino acids: CASSNSWSSYSNQPQHF. CDR3 coding DNA: TGTGCCAGTAGTAACTCTTGGAGCAGTTATAGCAATCAGCCCCAGCATTTT.

This clonotype was detected ten times or more. This chain joins TRBV29-1 and TRBJ1-2, with 9 bases that match TRBD1. Germline trimming cut 6 bases from V and 4 bases from J; bases unmatched to any gene: 12. Germline assignment: CDR1 SQVTM and CDR2 ANQGSEA. The CDR3 is made up of 15 amino acids. The CDR3 DNA reads as TGCAGCGTGGCGGGACAGGGAGTAGGAAGCTATGGCTACACCTTC. As protein: CSVAGQGVGSYGYTF.

This clonotype was counted at least ten times. The DNA for the CDR3 is TGTGCCAGCAGCCAAACTCCCATGGGGACCCAGTACTTC. It codes for CASSQTPMGTQYF. This rearrangement joins TRBV7-2 to TRBJ2-5; D unresolved. CDR1 SGHTA and CDR2 FQGNSA come from the germline V gene. CDR3 size: 13 residues. Trimming left V 5 bases short and J 7 bases short, with 14 bases between.

This chain connects TRBV5-6 to TRBJ2-1; possible D gene TRBD2, 5 bases. The CDR3 is 15 residues long. V was pared by 2 bases and J by 3 bases, with 12 bases between. Germline lookup yields CDR1 SGHDT and CDR2 YYEEEE. DNA of the CDR3: TGTGCCAGCAGCTTATTAGGAGCGGACTACAATGAGCAGTTCTTC. Translating gives CASSLLGADYNEQFF. The whole variable domain, remainder taken from reference TRBV5-6 and TRBJ2-1, is DAGVTQSPTHLIKTRGQQVTLRCSPKSGHDTVSWYQQALGQGPQFIFQYYEEEERQRGNFPDRFSGHQFPNYSSELNVNALLLGDSALYLCASSLLGADYNEQFFGPGTRLTVL.

The chain combines TRBV4-3 with TRBJ2-7, with D perhaps matching TRBD2 (6 bases). The ends were cut back, 1 base at V and 6 bases at J, with 13 bases in the middle. The CDR3 length is 14 residues. Per germline, CDR1 LGHNA and CDR2 YSLEER. The CDR3 here is CASSQVIGGVEQYF. CDR3 bases: TGCGCCAGCAGCCAAGTTATCGGGGGAGTCGAGCAGTACTTC.

The V call is TRBV15, the J call TRBJ1-1, with D hard to call. The CDR3 runs to 13 residues. Trimming removed 3 bases at V and 1 base at J, with 6 bases between. The germline V gene encodes CDR1 LNHNV and CDR2 YYDKDF (reference sequence). DNA for the CDR3: TGTGCCACCAGCAGTAGGCAGAACACTGAAGCTTTCTTT. Its translation is CATSSRQNTEAFF.

This clonotype was observed many times. The chain has TRBV7-9 and TRBJ2-1, with 9 bases matching TRBD2. Germline CDR1 is SEHNR and CDR2 is FQNEAQ (reference sequence). The CDR3 covers 16 residues. V gave up 5 bases and J gave up 11 bases; unmatched junction bases: 16. The CDR3 DNA reads as TGTGCCAGCAGCCGTAGCGGGGGTGAACTTGCAATAAAGCAGTTCTTC. This translates into CASSRSGGELAIKQFF.

The chain is built from TRBV4-3 and TRBJ2-1, with a weak D call TRBD1 (5 bases). Germline CDR1 LGHNA, CDR2 YSLEER. This CDR3 spans 18 amino acids. V lost 1 base, J lost 7 bases, and 23 bases lay in between. CDR3 nucleotide sequence: TGCGCCAGCAGCCAAGCCCCCGCTCCCGACAGCATGACAAATGAGCAGTTCTTC. Translated: CASSQAPAPDSMTNEQFF.

This clonotype was detected ten times or more. This chain joins TRBV7-2 and TRBJ2-7, with no clear D. The V gene lost 0 bases and the J gene lost 2 bases, with 17 bases spanning the gap. Per germline, CDR1 SGHTA and CDR2 FQGNSA. This CDR3 region has 17 residues. The CDR3 region has the DNA TGTGCCAGCAGCTTAGCTGGAAGGCGGAAAGGAACCTACGAGCAGTACTTC. Protein: CASSLAGRRKGTYEQYF. The variable domain in full, with the rest retrieved from reference TRBV7-2 and TRBJ2-7, is GAGVSQSPSNKVTEKGKDVELRCDPISGHTALYWYRQSLGQGLEFLIYFQGNSAPDKSGLPSDRFSAERTGGSVSTLTIQRTQQEDSAVYLCASSLAGRRKGTYEQYFGPGTRLTVT.